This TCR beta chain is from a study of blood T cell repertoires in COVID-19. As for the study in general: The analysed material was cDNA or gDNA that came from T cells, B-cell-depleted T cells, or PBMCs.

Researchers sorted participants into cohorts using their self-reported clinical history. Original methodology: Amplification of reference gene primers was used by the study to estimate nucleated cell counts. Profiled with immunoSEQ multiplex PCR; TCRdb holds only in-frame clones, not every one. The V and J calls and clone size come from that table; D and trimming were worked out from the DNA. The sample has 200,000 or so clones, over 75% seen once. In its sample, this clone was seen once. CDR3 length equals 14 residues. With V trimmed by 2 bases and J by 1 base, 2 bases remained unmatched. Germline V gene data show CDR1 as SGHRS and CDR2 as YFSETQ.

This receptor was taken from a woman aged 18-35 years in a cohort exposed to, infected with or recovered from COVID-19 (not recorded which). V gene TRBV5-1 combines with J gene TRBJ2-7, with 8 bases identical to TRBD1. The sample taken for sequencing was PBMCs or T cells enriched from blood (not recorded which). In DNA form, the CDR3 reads TGCGCCAGCAGCTTAAGGGACAGGTCCTACGAGCAGTACTTC. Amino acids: CASSLRDRSYEQYF. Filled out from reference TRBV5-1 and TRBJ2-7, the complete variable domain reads KAGVTQTPRYLIKTRGQQVTLSCSPISGHRSVSWYQQTPGQGLQFLFEYFSETQRNKGNFPGRFSGRQFSNSRSEMNVSTLELGDSALYLCASSLRDRSYEQYFGPGTRLTVT.